These 25 T cell receptor beta chains were all obtained from the same sample, sequenced in a study of blood T cell repertoires in COVID-19. Only in-frame clones appear in the TCRdb table, and some are missing; sequencing was by immunoSEQ multiplex PCR. Of more than 55,000 clones detected, around 90% appear once; the ten largest clones hold roughly 15%. Sequences were obtained from peripheral blood. The receptors stem from a man aged 80 or over with acute or convalescent COVID-19.

A word on this clone: At the DNA level, this CDR3 is encoded by other sequences in the same sample as well. Here the CDR3 reads CASSLFRNTEAFF. In DNA, the CDR3 is TGCGCCAGCAGCTTGTTCCGGAACACTGAAGCTTTCTTT. The chain recombines TRBV5-1 with TRBJ1-1, with D hard to call. This CDR3 spans 13 amino acids. The V gene's germline CDR1 is SGHRS and CDR2 YFSETQ. V lost 1 base to trimming and J lost 1 base, with 5 bases between them.

The V gene is TRBV28, the J gene TRBJ2-1, with a possible D match to TRBD1 (5 bases). Germline V gene data show CDR1 as MDHEN and CDR2 as SYDVKM. The CDR3 has 19 residues. Trimming cost V 3 bases and J 2 bases, with 23 bases left between them. The CDR3 region is CASSFQTLIGATTYNEQFF. As DNA, the CDR3 is TGTGCCAGCAGTTTCCAAACCCTTATAGGGGCCACAACCTACAATGAGCAGTTCTTC.

This clone was observed a few times. The rearrangement links TRBV10-3 to TRBJ1-4; 8 bases fit TRBD1. The V gene's germline CDR1 is ENHRY and CDR2 SYGVKD. The CDR3 contains 13 residues. V lost 6 bases and J lost 5; bases outside the gene matches: 2. This CDR3 is CAIRGQENEKLFF. CDR3 DNA: TGTGCCATCAGGGGACAGGAGAATGAAAAACTGTTTTTT.

V is TRBV5-4 and J is TRBJ1-4; 7 nucleotides agree with TRBD1. CDR1 and CDR2 from the germline V gene are SGHNT and YYREEE (reference sequence). V shed 3 bases, J shed 7 bases, and the junction held 6 bases outside the gene matches. This CDR3 contains 14 residues. CDR3 region: CASSSGQVAEKLFF. CDR3 coding DNA: TGTGCCAGCAGCTCCGGACAGGTGGCTGAAAAACTGTTTTTT.

The genes are TRBV18 and TRBJ2-5, with a weak D call TRBD1 (5 bases). CDR3 length: 13 residues. V lost 4 bases and J 4 bases, leaving 10 bases between the germline ends. Germline V gene data show CDR1 as KGHSH and CDR2 as LQKENI. The CDR3 DNA sequence: TGTGCCAGCTCACAGAATCAGGGAGAGACCCAGTACTTC. This encodes CASSQNQGETQYF. Full variable domain (outside the CDR3, taken from reference TRBV18 and TRBJ2-5): NAGVMQNPRHLVRRRGQEARLRCSPMKGHSHVYWYRQLPEEGLKFMVYLQKENIIDESGMPKERFSAEFPKEGPSILRIQQVVRGDSAAYFCASSQNQGETQYFGPGTRLLVL.

This chain connects TRBV5-1 to TRBJ1-1, with D maybe TRBD1 (6 bases). Germline CDR1 is SGHRS and CDR2 is YFSETQ. The CDR3 is 13 amino acids. V lost 3 bases and J 9 bases, leaving 15 bases between the germline ends. The CDR3 loop is CASSSDTGKKAFF. DNA of the CDR3: TGCGCCAGCAGCTCCGATACAGGGAAGAAAGCTTTCTTT.

As to this clone: One end of the junction varies from germline; a read error may be responsible. This sequence joins TRBV7-2 and TRBJ1-4; maybe TRBD1 (5 bases). The CDR3 spans 15 residues. Per germline, CDR1 SGHTA and CDR2 FQGNSA. CDR3 residues: CASSLDGRVGEKLVF. The CDR3 coding sequence is TGTGCCAGCAGCTTAGACGGCAGGGTAGGGGAAAAACTGGTTTTT.

The chain has TRBV12-3 or TRBV12-4 and TRBJ2-3, with D possibly TRBD2 on 6 matching bases. CDR3 length: 12 amino acids. With 4 bases removed from V and 8 bases from J, the gap between germline ends came to 10 bases. CDR3 nucleotide sequence: TGTGCCAGCAGTTCTAGCGAGGCTACGCAGTATTTT. Its protein product is CASSSSEATQYF.

V is TRBV7-3 and J is TRBJ2-1; D unclear. Germline V gives CDR1 SGHTA, CDR2 FQGTGA. Deletions cut 0 bases from V and 8 bases from J, with 5 bases between. This CDR3 has 12 residues. The CDR3 region has the DNA TGTGCCAGCAGCTTAACCCTCGATGAGCAGTTCTTC. It specifies CASSLTLDEQFF.

CDR3 amino acids: CASSIDAGLEQYF. CDR3 in DNA: TGTGCCAGTAGTATAGACGCGGGCCTCGAGCAGTACTTC. This chain links TRBV19 with TRBJ2-7, with D possibly being TRBD2 (5 bases). The V end was cut by 0 bases, the J end by 6 bases, with 9 bases between. The CDR3 extends over 13 amino acids. CDR1 and CDR2 (germline): LNHDA, SQIVND (reference sequence). The whole variable domain, remainder taken from reference TRBV19 and TRBJ2-7, is DGGITQSPKYLFRKEGQNVTLSCEQNLNHDAMYWYRQDPGQGLRLIYYSQIVNDFQKGDIAEGYSVSREKKESFPLTVTSAQKNPTAFYLCASSIDAGLEQYFGPGTRLTVT.

The rearrangement uses TRBV7-8 and TRBJ1-4; tentatively, D is TRBD1 (6 bases). Trimming pared 2 bases from V and 7 bases from J, leaving 17 bases between. The CDR3 has 16 residues. The germline V gene has CDR1 SGHVS and CDR2 FQNEAQ. CDR3 sequence: CASSLSGTPPGEKLFF. CDR3 DNA: TGTGCCAGCAGCTTATCCGGGACACCCCCGGGTGAAAAACTGTTTTTT.

V usage is TRBV18 and J usage is TRBJ2-7; 8 bases match TRBD1. In germline, CDR1 is KGHSH, CDR2 LQKENI. The trim removed 4 bases at V and 5 bases at J, leaving 4 bases unmatched. This CDR3 is built from 13 residues. The CDR3 DNA reads as TGTGCCAGCTCACTCGTGACAGGGGACGAGCAGTACTTC. It encodes CASSLVTGDEQYF. Drawing the rest from reference TRBV18 and TRBJ2-7, the complete variable domain is NAGVMQNPRHLVRRRGQEARLRCSPMKGHSHVYWYRQLPEEGLKFMVYLQKENIIDESGMPKERFSAEFPKEGPSILRIQQVVRGDSAAYFCASSLVTGDEQYFGPGTRLTVT.

The chain carries TRBV14 and TRBJ1-1, with 9 positions matching TRBD1. From germline, CDR1 is SGHDN and CDR2 FVKESK. The CDR3 is made up of 14 amino acids. The trim removed 10 bases at V and 7 bases at J, leaving 13 bases unmatched. CDR3 sequence (DNA): TGTGCCACCCGAGCCAGCCACAGGGGGCTTGAAGCTTTCTTT. Protein product: CATRASHRGLEAFF.

The V gene is TRBV7-9, the J gene TRBJ2-1; 8 bases match TRBD1. CDR3 length: 16 residues. CDR1 and CDR2 (germline): SEHNR, FQNEAQ (reference sequence). Trimming took 6 bases from V and 6 from J; bases not matched to a gene: 13. CDR3 coding DNA: TGTGCCAGCAGAGACCGCGGGACAGGCGGAGGCAATGAGCAGTTCTTC. It specifies CASRDRGTGGGNEQFF.

V is TRBV7-8 and J is TRBJ2-1; 13 nucleotides agree with TRBD2. The V gene's germline CDR1 is SGHVS and CDR2 FQNEAQ. V was clipped by 1 base and J by 15 bases; unmatched bases: 9. This CDR3 comprises 15 residues. The CDR3: CASSLVRTSGGSTFF. In nucleotides, the CDR3 is TGTGCCAGCAGCTTAGTCAGGACTAGCGGGGGTTCGACGTTCTTC.

J is TRBJ1-2 and V is TRBV14; TRBD1 matches 8 bases. This CDR3 region has 15 residues. Per germline, CDR1 SGHDN and CDR2 FVKESK. Trimming removed 0 bases from V and 7 bases from J; junction bases left unmatched: 7. The CDR3: CASSQDTGGFSGYTF. CDR3 DNA sequence: TGTGCCAGCAGCCAAGACACAGGGGGATTCTCTGGCTACACCTTC.

In DNA form, the CDR3 reads TGTGCCAGCAGTCCACTTACAGGGACCGAGCAGTACTTC. It is translated as CASSPLTGTEQYF. This chain joins TRBV12-3 or TRBV12-4 and TRBJ2-7, with D perhaps TRBD1 (6 bases). V was trimmed by 5 bases and J by 6 bases, leaving 14 bases between them. The CDR3 is 13 residues long.

This chain joins TRBV6-5 and TRBJ1-2, with 12 bases fitting TRBD1. Germline CDR1 MNHEY, CDR2 SVGAGI. There are 15 residues in the CDR3. J lost 6 bases, V lost 0 bases, and 2 bases had no gene match. The CDR3 DNA sequence: TGTGCCAGCAGTTACTCGAGGGACAGGGGGCATGGCTACACCTTC. Translated: CASSYSRDRGHGYTF.

This sequence joins TRBV19 and TRBJ2-1; TRBD2 matches 8 bases. The J segment lost 6 bases and the V segment lost 6 bases, leaving 1 base of the junction unmatched. The CDR3 extends over 12 amino acids. Germline CDR1 and CDR2: LNHDA and SQIVND (reference sequence). The CDR3 region has the DNA TGTGCCAGTAGCCGGGGGGGCAATGAGCAGTTCTTC. This sequence encodes CASSRGGNEQFF.

The V and J genes are TRBV18 and TRBJ1-1; TRBD1 matches 7 bases. The germline CDR1 and CDR2 sequences are KGHSH and LQKENI. This CDR3 region has 16 residues. V trimming: 3 bases; J trimming: 0 bases; junction bases outside the gene matches: 7. The CDR3 sequence is CASSPLDTGVNTEAFF. CDR3 coding DNA: TGTGCCAGCTCACCGCTCGACACAGGGGTGAACACTGAAGCTTTCTTT.

The chain carries TRBV6-4 and TRBJ1-2, with D tentatively TRBD1 (6 bases). V lost 3 bases, J lost 6 bases, and 17 bases lay in between. The CDR3 loop spans 15 amino acids. Germline lookup yields CDR1 MRHNA and CDR2 SNTAGT. CDR3 bases: TGTGCCAGCAGTGAGGGGGGGCACGGCGCCCATGGCTACACCTTC. Translation: CASSEGGHGAHGYTF.

The J gene is TRBJ2-7, the V gene TRBV20-1; no clear D. Deletions cut 3 bases from V and 2 bases from J, with 11 bases between. Germline CDR1 is DFQATT and CDR2 is SNEGSKA (reference sequence). The CDR3 extends over 13 amino acids. The CDR3 nucleotides read TGCAGTGCTAGTAAAGAGCCCCCCTACGAGCAGTACTTC. Amino acid sequence: CSASKEPPYEQYF.

This chain joins TRBV18 and TRBJ1-5; TRBD1 agrees at 8 bases. The germline gives CDR1 KGHSH, CDR2 LQKENI. V dropped 6 bases and J dropped 2; count of bases not matched to a gene: 12. The CDR3 length is 17 residues. The chain's CDR3 is CASSPSTGVGGNQPQHF. DNA of the CDR3: TGTGCCAGCTCGCCGTCGACAGGGGTGGGGGGCAATCAGCCCCAGCATTTT.

The rearrangement links TRBV7-9 to TRBJ2-7; TRBD1 agrees at 8 bases. Per the germline V gene, CDR1 is SEHNR and CDR2 is FQNEAQ (reference sequence). CDR3 length: 14 residues. Trimming at V came to 5 bases and at J to 6 bases, leaving 9 bases not matched to a gene. This CDR3 is CASSLGQAAIEQYF. As DNA, the CDR3 is TGTGCCAGCAGCCTGGGACAGGCGGCGATCGAGCAGTACTTC.

The chain is built from TRBV2 and TRBJ1-6; 7 nucleotides match TRBD1. The J segment lost 4 bases and the V segment lost 5 bases, leaving 5 bases of the junction unmatched. The germline gives CDR1 SNHLY, CDR2 FYNNEI. This CDR3 contains 15 residues. The CDR3 region is CASSRDRQYNSPLHF. CDR3 nucleotides: TGTGCCAGCAGTAGGGACAGACAATATAATTCACCCCTCCACTTT.